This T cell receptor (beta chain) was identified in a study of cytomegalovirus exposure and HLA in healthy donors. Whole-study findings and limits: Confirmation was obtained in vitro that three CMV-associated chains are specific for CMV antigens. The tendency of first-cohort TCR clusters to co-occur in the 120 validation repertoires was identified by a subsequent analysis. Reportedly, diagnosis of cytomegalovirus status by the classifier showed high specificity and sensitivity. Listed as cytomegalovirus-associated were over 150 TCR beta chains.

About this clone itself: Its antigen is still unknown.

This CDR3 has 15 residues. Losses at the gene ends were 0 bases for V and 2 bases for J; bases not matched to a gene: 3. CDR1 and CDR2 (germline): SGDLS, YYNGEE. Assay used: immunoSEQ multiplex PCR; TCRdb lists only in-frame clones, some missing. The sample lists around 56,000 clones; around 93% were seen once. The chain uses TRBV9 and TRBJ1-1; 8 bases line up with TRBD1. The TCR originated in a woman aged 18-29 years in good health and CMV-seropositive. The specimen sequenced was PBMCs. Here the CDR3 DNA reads TGTGCCAGCAGCGTAGAGCAGGGGGCTAACACTGAAGCTTTCTTT. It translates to CASSVEQGANTEAFF.